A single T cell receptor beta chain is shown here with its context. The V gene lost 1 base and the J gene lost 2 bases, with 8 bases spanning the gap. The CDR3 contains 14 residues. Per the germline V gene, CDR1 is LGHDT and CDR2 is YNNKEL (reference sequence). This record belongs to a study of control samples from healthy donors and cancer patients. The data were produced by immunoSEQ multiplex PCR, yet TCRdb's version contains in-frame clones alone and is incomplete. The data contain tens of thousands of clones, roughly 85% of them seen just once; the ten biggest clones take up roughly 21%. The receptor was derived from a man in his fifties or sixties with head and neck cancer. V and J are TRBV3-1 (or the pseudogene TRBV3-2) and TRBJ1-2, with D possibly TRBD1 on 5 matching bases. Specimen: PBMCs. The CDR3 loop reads CASSQVGGNYGYTF. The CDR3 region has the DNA TGTGCCAGCAGCCAAGTTGGGGGGAACTATGGCTACACCTTC.